This T cell receptor (beta chain) stems from a study of cytomegalovirus exposure and HLA in healthy donors (dated 2017 in TCRdb). About the investigation overall: An earlier analysis of some 600 of the donors reported about 260 Gb of sequence data and 117 million unique TCR beta sequences obtained from some 170 million T cells. Every repertoire in the discovery cohort had been generated on one and the same sequencing platform. To predict cytomegalovirus infection status, the study brought together high-throughput TCR immunosequencing, statistical association of individual TCRs with disease status, and machine learning. In the later analysis, no new phenotypic data were used to find candidate immune exposures; instead, reliance was placed on TCR beta sequences and their occurrence across donors. Five DR-DQ haplotypes were treated as single units for association and clustering because of strong linkage in the cohort. In a later genetic analysis, genome-wide SNP genotypes for about 55% of the roughly 700 donors were used, and that subset was treated as a discovery cohort. Among the 398 genotyped donors, 75% to 90% belonged to the genetic ancestry cluster associated with self-reported Caucasian donors. The study used immunosequencing to profile the T cell repertoires of 670 or so subjects and linked those repertoires to cytomegalovirus serostatus. A separate validation cohort of some 130 different subjects was used in addition to the 666-subject first cohort. The number of typed donors differed by locus: roughly 620-630 for A, B, C, DRB1 and DQB1; some 540 for DQA1; 606 for DPA1; and roughly 470 for DPB1. Alongside the repertoire data, information on donor age, sex, ethnicity and CMV serostatus was compiled. The study was designed to test whether signatures of past pathogen exposure could be identified by cataloging public T cell receptors. A later analysis re-analyzed previously published TCR beta repertoires from hundreds of donors and added high-resolution HLA genotyping to study TCR occurrence patterns. In an earlier analysis of roughly 540 of the donors, high-throughput TCR beta sequencing was used to judge whether each TCR beta V gene segment behaved as functional or pseudogenic. HLA typing covered class I and class II loci at four-digit resolution. Roughly 300 gigabases of sequencing data and 70 million to 85 million unique TCR sequences were included in an early release covering over 600 HLA-typed donors. On average, about 200,000 unique TCR beta nucleotide sequences were sequenced per donor among a few hundred genotyped donors of the cohort, with roughly a sixth of those sequences being non-productive.

The germline V end is reduced by 5 bases and the J end by 6 bases; junction bases left unmatched: 7. Reading from cysteine to phenylalanine, the CDR3 counts 13 amino acids. Only the CDR3 part of the read is kept: 39 bases, read in frame from the first base. CDR1 is given as SGHTA and CDR2 as FQGNSA, both from the germline V gene. Findings and caveats that apply to the study as a whole: According to a later analysis, TCR association rates differed among HLA loci, with DRB1 alleles showing the most associated TCRs and HLA-C alleles showing the fewest. A further reported finding was that TCR beta sequences accurately predicted the HLA-A and HLA-B alleles for most subjects in the first cohort. An association between a missense DCLRE1C variant and V-gene and J-gene trimming of TCR beta chains was found in a later genetic analysis and replicated in an independent cohort. Compared with equally common non-associated chains, HLA-associated TCR beta chains in a later analysis were more clonally expanded and had lower generation probabilities. Assigning TCR associations to individual alleles was difficult when HLA alleles, especially DR and DQ, strongly co-occurred. Linkage disequilibrium might explain the correlated functional status among segregating V segments, but an unknown experimental factor could not be ruled out. Compared with the 666-donor mean, donors in an Asian-associated ancestry cluster had fewer N-insertions in productive TCRs, according to a later genetic analysis. In a later analysis, several top co-occurrence clusters were reported to appear linked to parvovirus B19, influenza, CMV and Epstein-Barr virus. Some IMGT-functional V segments, including TRBV6-2 and TRBV6-3, could not be told apart with the 87-base-pair reads, so those segments were excluded. The only immune exposure information available for the cohort was CMV serostatus. In a later analysis, 16,951 TCR beta sequences were associated with specific HLA alleles at a false discovery rate of 0.05. About 17 rarely observed V segments, including chromosome 9 orphons, were excluded from the earlier analysis of several hundred of the donors because counts were too low. Most CMV-associated TCR beta chains appeared to be HLA-restricted in a later analysis, and the HLA associations seemed to be driven largely by CMV exposure. In an earlier analysis of over 550 of the donors, most TCR beta V segments were observed in productive rearrangements about 87% or about 30% of the time, broadly matching IMGT annotations. HLA typing was unavailable for some donors at each locus, so association tests used only the typed subset. The classifier was reported to diagnose cytomegalovirus status with high specificity and sensitivity in both the original and validation cohorts. The study gave a list of some 150 TCR beta chains associated with cytomegalovirus. In vitro tests confirmed that three of the cytomegalovirus-associated TCR beta chains recognize cytomegalovirus antigens. A cluster of highly shared sequence variants was judged likely to be a technical artifact of the sequencing pipeline. The authors suggested that the approach could potentially be generalized to other disease states and immunological phenotypes. Across donors, most TCR sequences were observed very rarely, whereas some public TCRs were present in many individuals. Roughly uniform sequencing depth across donors was assumed in presence/absence analyses, although this assumption may not hold. Only TCR beta chains were sequenced in this cohort, and the absence of alpha or paired-chain data limited detectable features.

Library construction relied on the immunoSEQ multiplex PCR assay. For the multiplex PCR, a mixture combining 60 forward primers for TCR Vbeta segments and 13 reverse primers for TCR Jbeta segments was used. The CDR3 region of rearranged TCR beta genes was amplified from genomic DNA with a multiplex PCR assay. The Illumina HiSeq System was used to sequence the amplified TCR beta libraries as 87-base-pair reads. As for how the authors treated the data: In a later analysis, about 80 million unique TCR beta chains were counted across the approximately 670 repertoires, and about 10 million of these chains were shared by at least two donors. Raw reads were error-corrected and collapsed into unique sequences with a nearest-neighbor algorithm that merged closely related sequences to remove PCR and sequencing errors. CDR3 sequences were aligned to IMGT reference sequences to assign V, D and J gene segments. For a sequence to be retained, a match of at least six nucleotides was required to both a V gene segment and a J gene segment. Rearrangements were called productive when the CDR3 lacked stop codons and stayed in frame with V and J; all others were non-productive. Following IMGT convention, CDR3 was defined as the stretch from the second conserved V-encoded cysteine to the conserved J-encoded phenylalanine. In an earlier analysis of 587 of the donors, sequences lacking an unambiguous match to a single V gene segment were excluded. An earlier analysis of some 500 of the donors classified V segments as functional when productive rearrangements were above 56.7% and as segregating when the standard deviation between donors was above 5%. A statistical classification framework was developed to diagnose cytomegalovirus status using the catalog of TCR beta chain sequences. In a later analysis, V and J genes were assigned by comparing TCR nucleotide sequences against IMGT/GENE-DB human TR gene sequences. The TCRdist pipeline was used in a later analysis to assign CDR3 sequences and most-parsimonious VDJ recombination scenarios. In a later analysis, every TCR beta chain was defined by the combination of its CDR3 amino acid sequence and its V-gene family, and reads without a unique V-gene family were dropped. In a later analysis, around 650 highly shared, low-generation-probability nucleotide sequences were removed to address suspected cross-contamination and a sequencing artifact. A later analysis calculated a clonal expansion index for each public chain from normalized within-repertoire ranks of inferred template counts. In a later analysis, generation probabilities were computed with a VDJ recombination model fitted to out-of-frame rearrangements, and the resulting probabilities were checked against IGoR. Hypergeometric tests were used in a later analysis to score TCR-TCR, TCR-HLA and TCR-CMV co-occurrence, with a repertoire-size bias correction applied to the TCR pairs. False discovery rates were estimated in a later analysis by permuting HLA or CMV assignments 20 times. A later analysis grouped co-occurring TCRs with DBSCAN, adding TCRdist sequence similarity when clustering within HLA-allele-positive subsets. Repertoires with fewer than 30,000 or more than 120,000 public chains were left out of co-occurrence clustering, as were about five repertoires with anomalous nucleotide sharing. TCRdb mirrors the immuneACCESS table, restricted to in-frame sequences. Some clones are absent from its copies; in checked studies, under half trace to an unresolved V gene, and the reason for the others is unknown. The V and J calls and clone size were taken over from that table, and D and trimming were inferred from the DNA. This sample comprises about 110,000 clones, 69% of them detected only once. The top ten constitute 5.4% of the sample.

In total, approximately 610 healthy bone marrow donors made up the cohort. All cohort members were sampled while nominally healthy, although unrecorded immune exposures were likely present. The donor was CMV seropositive and belonged to the group of more than 250 seropositive cohort members. Each donor provided a peripheral blood sample, and peripheral blood mononuclear cells were used for TCR beta sequencing. The Qiagen DNeasy Blood Extraction Kit was used to extract genomic DNA from the blood cell samples. On this clone itself: Its target antigen remains unknown. No much larger clonotype is one base removed from it; base qualities were not supplied.

The clonotype originates from a woman in her seventies in good health and CMV-seropositive. The chain was built from TRBV7-2 and TRBJ2-7; 7 of the junction bases match TRBD1. Sequencing used PBMCs. The nucleotides read TGTGCCAGCAGCCAGCGAACAGGGGTCGAGCAGTACTTC. This encodes CASSQRTGVEQYF.